This T cell receptor (beta chain) was sequenced in a study of human thymus T cells. Sequenced by immunoSEQ multiplex PCR; TCRdb stores in-frame clones only, minus some. The sample carries fewer than 85,000 clones, 85% to 95% recorded once. This CDR3 comprises 19 residues. Germline CDR1 SGHRS, CDR2 YFSETQ. Trimming took 4 bases from V and 1 from J; bases not matched to a gene: 14. Thymic material originated from resections removed in the course of corrective heart surgery. This clone occurred once. This sequence joins TRBV5-1 and TRBJ2-2, with 9 bases aligning to TRBD1. The sequencing sample was made of thymus tissue. This sequence was found in a girl under three years old with a congenital heart defect but otherwise immunologically healthy. The CDR3 DNA follows: TGCGCCAGCAGCACGACTTCCCCGGGACAGGGAGAGAACACCGGGGAGCTGTTTTTT. It specifies CASSTTSPGQGENTGELFF.